This T cell receptor (beta chain) was sequenced for a study of blood T cell repertoires in COVID-19. There are 13 residues in the CDR3. Trimming at V came to 7 bases and at J to 4 bases, leaving 5 bases not matched to a gene. Germline assignment: CDR1 SGHAT and CDR2 FQNNGV. Here immunoSEQ multiplex PCR was the method, and the copy in TCRdb shows in-frame clones only, minus some. The sample lists about 95,000 clones, about 87% seen once, with about a sixth in the top ten. The source material was peripheral blood. This chain uses TRBV11-2 with TRBJ2-3, with 7 bases lining up with TRBD1. This TCR derives from a human donor in a cohort sampled during active COVID-19. The CDR3 loop is CASTLQGSDTQYF. The CDR3 DNA reads TGTGCCAGCACATTACAGGGGTCAGATACGCAGTATTTT.